This TCR beta chain comes out of a study of regulatory T cells in long-lasting Graves disease. Findings and limits, study-wide: TRBV28, TRBJ1-2 and TRBJ2-5 were segments that persistent disease favored. Persistent Graves' disease cases displayed lower TCR diversity than newly diagnosed ones. Persistent patients had a count of shared public clonotypes (approximately 3,000) that exceeded that of new patients (almost 1,000).

Comments on this clonotype: Antigen unknown.

V was trimmed by 0 bases and J by 2 bases, leaving 12 bases between them. Germline CDR1 and CDR2: SGHRS and YFSETQ. There are 16 residues in the CDR3. Time point described: persistent/refractory GD, antithyroid drugs over 5 years with positive TRAb. RNA from PBMCs was the source of the TCR library. Arm-PCR of CDR3 regions with iRepertoire HTBI primers generated TCR beta libraries. TCRdb re-analysed the multiplex PCR reads in MiXCR, keeping a single row per CDR3 protein. The table records 650,000 to 700,000 distinct CDR3 sequences, around 30% of them present only once. The sequenced sample was peripheral blood mononuclear cells (PBMCs), obtained when the disease was refractory, from a patient treated with antithyroid drugs. The chain joins TRBV5-1 to TRBJ2-4; D call uncertain. The sequence derives from a female donor with Graves disease. Written as DNA, the CDR3 is TGCGCCAGCAGCTTGGAGATCGGGTTGACCAAAAACATTCAGTACTTC. It specifies CASSLEIGLTKNIQYF. Filled out from reference TRBV5-1 and TRBJ2-4, the complete variable domain reads KAGVTQTPRYLIKTRGQQVTLSCSPISGHRSVSWYQQTPGQGLQFLFEYFSETQRNKGNFPGRFSGRQFSNSRSEMNVSTLELGDSALYLCASSLEIGLTKNIQYFGAGTRLSVL.